These 23 T cell receptor beta chains were sequenced from one sample in a study of T cell clones after liver transplantation. The method was immunoSEQ multiplex PCR; TCRdb's version includes in-frame clones alone and lacks a portion of them. The table shows about 51,000 clones, with 85% to 90% occurring only once. Sequenced here: CD8+ T cells from blood, sampled 12 months after liver transplant. These receptor sequences come from a human patient who received a liver transplant. Some T cells may have come from the graft donor.

This clone was detected only a few times. The chain has TRBV5-1 and TRBJ1-2; D is undetermined. CDR1 and CDR2 from the germline V gene are SGHRS and YFSETQ. The CDR3 consists of 14 residues. Trimming took off 0 bases at V and 4 bases at J, with 10 bases between the two ends. The CDR3 DNA sequence: TGCGCCAGCAGCTTGGTGGCGGCGGGCTATGGCTACACCTTC. Residues: CASSLVAAGYGYTF. The whole variable domain, filled in from reference TRBV5-1 and TRBJ1-2, reads KAGVTQTPRYLIKTRGQQVTLSCSPISGHRSVSWYQQTPGQGLQFLFEYFSETQRNKGNFPGRFSGRQFSNSRSEMNVSTLELGDSALYLCASSLVAAGYGYTFGSGTRLTVV.

Notes on this clone: This CDR3 is also generated by other DNA sequences in the sample. The chain has TRBV6-4 and TRBJ1-1; tentatively, D is TRBD1 (5 bases). The germline gives CDR1 MRHNA, CDR2 SNTAGT. The CDR3 runs 15 residues. Trimming took off 0 bases at V and 1 base at J, with 9 bases between the two ends. Here the CDR3 DNA reads TGTGCCAGCAGTGACTCGAGTGGGGGGAACACTGAAGCTTTCTTT. The encoded protein is CASSDSSGGNTEAFF.

The table lists this clone with a count of one. CDR3 DNA: TGCGCCAGCAGCCAAGATTACAGGGGACCTGGAAACACCATATATTTT. This encodes CASSQDYRGPGNTIYF. The J gene is TRBJ1-3, the V gene TRBV4-3, with 7 bases identical to TRBD1. The CDR3 is 16 residues long. The germline V gene has CDR1 LGHNA and CDR2 YSLEER. Trimming at V came to 0 bases and at J to 2 bases, leaving 4 bases not matched to a gene.

V usage is TRBV10-3 and J usage is TRBJ1-3; D is undetermined. Per the germline V gene, CDR1 is ENHRY and CDR2 is SYGVKD. CDR3 length: 15 residues. The ends were cut back, 2 bases at V and 0 bases at J, with 8 bases in the middle. The CDR3 region is CAISEPFISGNTIYF. The CDR3 DNA is TGTGCCATCAGTGAGCCATTTATCTCTGGAAACACCATATATTTT.

This rearrangement joins TRBV4-3 to TRBJ2-7; D might be TRBD1 (6 bases). This CDR3 is 14 amino acids long. Deletions cut 0 bases from V and 9 bases from J, with 15 bases between. CDR1 LGHNA and CDR2 YSLEER come from the germline V gene. CDR3 coding DNA: TGCGCCAGCAGCCAAGAACAAGGGAGCAGGGGGCAGTACTTC. Protein sequence: CASSQEQGSRGQYF.

For this clone: A read error may account for a junction end that differs from germline. The rearrangement links TRBV5-6 to TRBJ2-5; 7 bases are shared with TRBD1. The CDR3 spans 12 residues. Germline V gives CDR1 SGHDT, CDR2 YYEEEE. The CDR3 DNA follows: TGTGCCAGCAGCTTGGTTAGGGGGCACCAGGACTTC. Its protein is CASSLVRGHQDF.

The chain links TRBV4-3 to TRBJ2-5; TRBD2 might be the D (7 bases). The CDR3 contains 15 residues. CDR1 and CDR2 from the germline V gene are LGHNA and YSLEER. V was cut by 0 bases and J by 4 bases, with 12 bases left in between. In DNA, the CDR3 is TGCGCCAGCAGCCAAGATAAGGGGGAGGGAGAGACCCAGTACTTC. It yields the protein CASSQDKGEGETQYF.

The rearrangement uses TRBV11-2 and TRBJ1-2; D gene unclear. The CDR3 runs 16 residues. Germline lookup yields CDR1 SGHAT and CDR2 FQNNGV. With 0 bases removed from V and 4 bases from J, the gap between germline ends came to 15 bases. The CDR3 sequence: CASSLDLRSPAYGYTF. CDR3 coding DNA: TGTGCCAGCAGCTTAGACTTGCGGTCCCCCGCCTATGGCTACACCTTC.

The chain joins TRBV28 to TRBJ2-7, with D hard to call. The V gene's germline CDR1 is MDHEN and CDR2 SYDVKM. CDR3 length: 12 amino acids. V lost 2 bases to trimming and J lost 2 bases, with 4 bases between them. The DNA of the CDR3 is TGTGCCAGCAGTTTACAAACCTACGAGCAGTACTTC. Its protein is CASSLQTYEQYF.

V usage is TRBV5-8 and J usage is TRBJ1-1; TRBD1 is a possible D gene (6 bases). CDR3 length: 16 residues. Trimming pared 4 bases from V and 0 bases from J, leaving 16 bases between. Germline V gene data show CDR1 as SGHTS and CDR2 as YDEGEE. The CDR3 loop is CASSPYSGQMNTEAFF. The CDR3 DNA follows: TGTGCCAGCAGCCCCTACTCCGGACAGATGAACACTGAAGCTTTCTTT.

In the case of this clone: This same CDR3 is encoded by further DNA sequences in the sample. The rearrangement uses TRBV19 and TRBJ1-5, with D hard to call. This CDR3 has 13 amino acids. V dropped 6 bases and J dropped 0 bases, with 6 bases sitting between them. Germline CDR1 is LNHDA and CDR2 is SQIVND (reference sequence). In DNA, the CDR3 is TGTGCCAGTAGCTTAAATAGCAATCAGCCCCAGCATTTT. Protein product: CASSLNSNQPQHF.

This clone is classed as medium-sized. The V gene is TRBV9, the J gene TRBJ1-1; D is uncertain. Germline-derived CDR1 and CDR2 are SGDLS and YYNGEE. The CDR3 length is 13 residues. V was clipped by 3 bases and J by 6 bases, with 12 bases between them. The CDR3 coding sequence is TGTGCCAGCAGCGGTGGATTTCAAGCTGAAGCTTTCTTT. This encodes CASSGGFQAEAFF.

This chain joins TRBV9 and TRBJ2-1; TRBD2 is a possible D gene (5 bases). Germline values: CDR1 SGDLS, CDR2 YYNGEE. Trimming removed 1 base from V and 9 bases from J, with 11 bases in between. CDR3 length: 13 residues. CDR3 DNA: TGTGCCAGCAGCGTATGGGAAGGAGGTGAGCAGTTCTTC. Its protein product is CASSVWEGGEQFF.

The genes are TRBV19 and TRBJ1-1; tentatively, D is TRBD1 (6 bases). V was clipped by 5 bases and J by 0 bases, with 13 bases between them. The germline CDR1 and CDR2 sequences are LNHDA and SQIVND (reference sequence). This CDR3 is built from 15 residues. The CDR3 DNA reads as TGTGCCAGTAGTTTAGGAGGGGGAATGAACACTGAAGCTTTCTTT. Translation: CASSLGGGMNTEAFF. Filled out from reference TRBV19 and TRBJ1-1, the complete variable domain reads DGGITQSPKYLFRKEGQNVTLSCEQNLNHDAMYWYRQDPGQGLRLIYYSQIVNDFQKGDIAEGYSVSREKKESFPLTVTSAQKNPTAFYLCASSLGGGMNTEAFFGQGTRLTVV.

The rearrangement links TRBV19 to TRBJ2-3, with 7 nucleotides matching TRBD1. The V segment lost 6 bases and the J segment 3 bases; nucleotides outside the gene matches: 6. Germline lookup yields CDR1 LNHDA and CDR2 SQIVND (reference sequence). The CDR3 length is 14 residues. CDR3 region: CASRRDSPTDTQYF. The CDR3, as DNA: TGTGCCAGTAGGAGGGACAGTCCGACAGATACGCAGTATTTT.

This chain links TRBV10-1 with TRBJ2-3; unclear D gene. This CDR3 comprises 15 residues. Germline lookup yields CDR1 WNHNN and CDR2 SYGVQD (reference sequence). V gave up 2 bases and J gave up 8 bases, with 17 bases separating them. This chain's CDR3 is CASSEISLIGGTQYF. The CDR3, as DNA: TGCGCCAGCAGTGAGATTAGCCTTATAGGTGGTACGCAGTATTTT.

The rearrangement joins TRBV28 to TRBJ1-4; D is uncertain. Germline loops: CDR1 MDHEN, CDR2 SYDVKM. This CDR3 is built from 14 residues. V shed 7 bases and J shed 6 bases, with 15 bases lying between them. CDR3 region: CASTSGVGDEKLFF. In nucleotides, the CDR3 is TGTGCCAGCACTAGCGGGGTGGGAGATGAAAAACTGTTTTTT.

The chain uses TRBV19 and TRBJ1-3; D ambiguous. V shed 7 bases and J shed 9 bases, with 22 bases lying between them. CDR1 is LNHDA and CDR2 is SQIVND in the germline V gene (reference sequence). The CDR3 contains 15 residues. The chain's CDR3 is CASTVGFGPLSTIYF. The DNA for the CDR3 is TGTGCCAGTACTGTCGGCTTCGGACCTCTAAGCACCATATATTTT.

The rearrangement uses TRBV27 and TRBJ1-1; maybe TRBD1 (5 bases). Trimming took 0 bases from V and 7 from J, leaving 15 bases between them. Germline values: CDR1 MNHEY, CDR2 SMNVEV (reference sequence). This CDR3 is built from 15 residues. The CDR3 DNA is TGTGCCAGCAGTTTATCGTGGGGCGGACCGCTTGAAGCTTTCTTT. Its translation is CASSLSWGGPLEAFF.

CDR3: CASSVGQGGTYEQYF. The CDR3, as DNA: TGCGCCAGCAGCGTGGGACAGGGGGGAACCTACGAGCAGTACTTC. The chain links TRBV5-1 to TRBJ2-7; 11 positions match TRBD1. J gave up 2 bases and V 4 bases, and 5 bases lay outside the gene matches. This CDR3 is 15 amino acids long. Per the germline V gene, CDR1 is SGHRS and CDR2 is YFSETQ.

This chain connects TRBV7-9 to TRBJ2-1, with TRBD1 matching over 9 bases. In germline, CDR1 is SEHNR, CDR2 FQNEAQ (reference sequence). The CDR3 covers 17 residues. V lost 5 bases, J lost 5 bases, and 13 bases stayed unmatched. In nucleotides, the CDR3 is TGTGCCAGCAGCCCCCTCGGACAGGGGATATCCAACAATGAGCAGTTCTTC. Translated: CASSPLGQGISNNEQFF.

Here the CDR3 DNA reads TGTGCCAGTAGTATCGGAGCCGGGACTAGCGGATACAATGAGCAGTTCTTC. It yields the protein CASSIGAGTSGYNEQFF. The chain joins TRBV19 to TRBJ2-1; 11 bases line up with TRBD2. The CDR3 is made up of 17 amino acids. After removal of 3 bases from V and 4 bases from J, the junction contained 8 bases not matched to a gene. CDR1 LNHDA and CDR2 SQIVND come from the germline V gene (reference sequence).

J is TRBJ2-3 and V is TRBV9; a weak D match, TRBD1 (5 bases). CDR1 is SGDLS, CDR2 YYNGEE, per germline. V was shortened by 2 bases and J by 0 bases, with 16 bases between the two germline ends. This CDR3 is 17 amino acids long. Here the CDR3 reads CASSVPLDSPSTDTQYF. The CDR3 coding sequence is TGTGCCAGCAGCGTCCCTTTAGACAGCCCGAGCACAGATACGCAGTATTTT.